A single sample is the source of the 23 T cell receptor beta chains below, sequenced in a study of shared clonotypes between healthy human individuals. Sequencing used immunoSEQ multiplex PCR; TCRdb keeps in-frame clones, though not all of them. The sample has over a million clones; roughly 80% are singletons. Sequencing was carried out using memory CD4+ T cells sorted from blood. Subset: CD45RA-negative fraction. These receptors came from a man between 18 and 29 years old in good health.

The V and J genes are TRBV7-2 and TRBJ2-5; 11 bases are shared with TRBD2. V shed 0 bases and J 3 bases; nucleotides not matched to a gene: 9. CDR1 and CDR2 from the germline V gene are SGHTA and FQGNSA. The CDR3 has 18 residues. Here the CDR3 DNA reads TGTGCCAGCAGCTTAGCGCTAACGGGTAGCGGGGGGGAAGAGACCCAGTACTTC. This sequence encodes CASSLALTGSGGEETQYF.

The chain uses TRBV4-1 and TRBJ2-3, with D possibly matching TRBD2 (6 bases). Germline CDR1 reads MGHRA; CDR2 reads YSYEKL. The CDR3 has 17 residues. V was pared by 3 bases and J by 5 bases, with 21 bases between. This chain's CDR3 is CASSQSGGGAYGDTQYF. DNA for the CDR3: TGCGCCAGCAGCCAGTCTGGAGGCGGGGCCTACGGAGATACGCAGTATTTT.

With regard to this clone: Other DNA sequences in the same sample also yield this CDR3. The chain couples TRBV5-1 to TRBJ2-5; D unresolved. Germline-derived CDR1 and CDR2 are SGHRS and YFSETQ. This CDR3 contains 14 residues. V lost 4 bases, J lost 2 bases, and 12 bases lay in between. The chain's CDR3 is CASSLATAQETQYF. The CDR3 nucleotides read TGCGCCAGCAGCCTCGCGACGGCTCAAGAGACCCAGTACTTC.

The chain recombines TRBV2 with TRBJ1-2; D remains unclear. The V and J ends lost 6 bases and 4 bases respectively, with 9 bases between them. Germline CDR1 is SNHLY and CDR2 is FYNNEI. The CDR3 has 12 residues. Here the CDR3 reads CASSPPSYGYTF. The DNA for the CDR3 is TGTGCCAGCAGCCCCCCTTCCTATGGCTACACCTTC.

The genes are TRBV1 and TRBJ2-1; the D call of TRBD2 is as the table states it, not checked on the DNA. TRBV1 is marked as a pseudogene. The CDR3 has 19 residues. As DNA, the CDR3 is TGCACCAGCAGCCAAGACTGGGCTAGCGCCCCTTTCTCCTACAATGAGCAGTTCTTC. Its protein product is CTSSQDWASAPFSYNEQFF.

This chain connects TRBV30 to TRBJ2-5, with 10 bases lining up with TRBD2. CDR1 and CDR2 (germline): GTSNPN, SVGIG (reference sequence). This CDR3 spans 14 amino acids. J lost 5 bases, V lost 4 bases, and 7 bases had no gene match. The CDR3 loop reads CAWNRGLASETQYF. CDR3 sequence (DNA): TGTGCCTGGAATCGGGGACTAGCGTCGGAGACCCAGTACTTC.

The J gene is TRBJ1-5, the V gene TRBV4-3; D may be TRBD1 (6 bases). This CDR3 has 14 amino acids. V was clipped by 4 bases and J by 10 bases, with 17 bases between them. The germline CDR1 and CDR2 sequences are LGHNA and YSLEER. CDR3 amino acids: CASSRSTGNLPQHF. The DNA of the CDR3 is TGCGCCAGCAGCCGGTCTACAGGGAATCTCCCCCAGCATTTT.

This clone came up many times. The gene calls are TRBV6-1 and TRBJ2-6; possible D gene TRBD1, 5 bases. V gave up 6 bases and J gave up 1 base, with 10 bases separating them. The CDR3 sequence is 15 residues long. Per the germline V gene, CDR1 is MNHNS and CDR2 is SASEGT. The CDR3 region has the DNA TGTGCCAGCAGCGCGACAGTATCTGGGGCCAACGTCCTGACTTTC. It codes for CASSATVSGANVLTF.

The chain carries TRBV5-4 and TRBJ2-2; TRBD1 matches at 10 bases. V gave up 4 bases and J gave up 7 bases; unmatched junction bases: 4. The germline V gene encodes CDR1 SGHNT and CDR2 YYREEE (reference sequence). CDR3 size: 14 residues. The CDR3 DNA is TGTGCCAGCAGCCAAGGGACAGGGGTCGGGGAGCTGTTTTTT. Translating it yields CASSQGTGVGELFF.

This clone was detected a few times. This chain connects TRBV6-1 to TRBJ2-3; D is unclear. The V gene lost 7 bases and the J gene lost 1 base, with 12 bases spanning the gap. Germline loops: CDR1 MNHNS, CDR2 SASEGT. The CDR3 covers 14 residues. The CDR3 loop is CASNPPLGTDTQYF. The CDR3 DNA reads as TGTGCCAGCAACCCCCCGTTGGGCACAGATACGCAGTATTTT.

The chain combines TRBV27 with TRBJ1-5; 9 nucleotides match TRBD1. With V trimmed by 1 base and J by 0 bases, 4 bases remained unmatched. CDR1 and CDR2 from the germline V gene are MNHEY and SMNVEV (reference sequence). The CDR3 spans 17 residues. CDR3 residues: CASSLYRGRNSNQPQHF. The CDR3 DNA reads as TGTGCCAGCAGTTTATACAGGGGGCGGAATAGCAATCAGCCCCAGCATTTT.

This chain joins TRBV6-1 and TRBJ2-1; tentatively, D is TRBD2 (7 bases). Germline values: CDR1 MNHNS, CDR2 SASEGT. The CDR3 runs 16 residues. V shed 2 bases and J shed 4 bases, with 15 bases lying between them. The DNA of the CDR3 is TGTGCCAGCAGTGAACAGGGGAGGGGGAATTACAATGAGCAGTTCTTC. It translates to CASSEQGRGNYNEQFF.

The chain is built from TRBV4-1 and TRBJ2-2, with TRBD2 as a possible D gene (6 bases). This CDR3 has 16 amino acids. V was shortened by 2 bases and J by 0 bases, with 10 bases between the two germline ends. Looked up from germline, CDR1 is MGHRA and CDR2 is YSYEKL. CDR3 sequence reads: CASSQMGLTNTGELFF. DNA of the CDR3: TGCGCCAGCAGCCAAATGGGACTGACGAACACCGGGGAGCTGTTTTTT.

The chain joins TRBV2 to TRBJ2-7; 7 bases are a match to TRBD2. This CDR3 has 17 amino acids. Losses at the gene ends were 10 bases for V and 5 bases for J; bases not matched to a gene: 23. Germline-derived CDR1 and CDR2 are SNHLY and FYNNEI. The DNA of the CDR3 is TGTGCCAACTCCCGATCCGACAGCGGGACGGGGTACGACGAGCAGTACTTC. It encodes CANSRSDSGTGYDEQYF.

On this clone: The sample carries other DNA sequences with the same CDR3. The chain couples TRBV9 to TRBJ2-2; D is possibly TRBD2 (5 bases). V was cut by 4 bases and J by 0 bases, with 10 bases left in between. From germline, CDR1 is SGDLS and CDR2 YYNGEE. The CDR3 contains 15 residues. In DNA form, the CDR3 reads TGTGCCAGCAGCCCAAGCGGCGCGAACACCGGGGAGCTGTTTTTT. Translating gives CASSPSGANTGELFF. The full variable domain, rest sourced from reference TRBV9 and TRBJ2-2, is DSGVTQTPKHLITATGQRVTLRCSPRSGDLSVYWYQQSLDQGLQFLIQYYNGEERAKGNILERFSAQQFPDLHSELNLSSLELGDSALYFCASSPSGANTGELFFGEGSRLTVL.

The genes are TRBV7-9 and TRBJ2-4; D is perhaps TRBD1 (5 bases). With 5 bases removed from V and 9 bases from J, the gap between germline ends came to 17 bases. Germline V gives CDR1 SEHNR, CDR2 FQNEAQ (reference sequence). CDR3 length equals 14 residues. CDR3 sequence reads: CASSPFAGYGIQYF. In DNA, the CDR3 is TGTGCCAGCAGCCCCTTTGCAGGGTACGGCATTCAGTACTTC.

V usage is TRBV6-6 and J usage is TRBJ2-5, with 8 bases identical to TRBD1. Germline CDR1 is MNHNY and CDR2 is SVGAGI (reference sequence). J gave up 7 bases and V 6 bases, and 13 bases lay outside the gene matches. The length of the CDR3 is 15 residues. The CDR3 DNA reads TGTGCCAGCAGCCTCGACAGGGGTCTGTATGGGACCCAGTACTTC. This encodes CASSLDRGLYGTQYF.

The chain couples TRBV10-3 to TRBJ2-5; tentatively, D is TRBD2 (6 bases). This CDR3 contains 13 residues. From germline, CDR1 is ENHRY and CDR2 SYGVKD. Trimming left V 6 bases short and J 1 base short, with 9 bases between. The CDR3 DNA is TGTGCCATCAGAGGCGGGGTCCAAGAGACCCAGTACTTC. Protein sequence: CAIRGGVQETQYF.

V usage is TRBV11-1 and J usage is TRBJ2-2, with D tentatively TRBD2 (6 bases). V lost 4 bases, J lost 8 bases, and 14 bases lay in between. Germline CDR1 reads SGHAT; CDR2 reads FQDESV (reference sequence). The CDR3 runs to 14 residues. In nucleotides, the CDR3 is TGTGCCAGCAGCTATCCCCTAGCGCCGGGGGAGCTGTTTTTT. It encodes CASSYPLAPGELFF.

The gene calls are TRBV6-1 and TRBJ2-7; 9 positions match TRBD1. The CDR3 length is 15 residues. V shed 5 bases and J 5 bases; nucleotides not matched to a gene: 10. Germline values: CDR1 MNHNS, CDR2 SASEGT. The CDR3 coding sequence is TGTGCCAGCAGTTTTACAGGGGGCGCTTTCAACGAGCAGTACTTC. Its translation is CASSFTGGAFNEQYF.

The chain's CDR3 is CAWIQGRGRLYF. Here the CDR3 DNA reads TGTGCCTGGATCCAGGGGCGAGGGAGGCTGTACTTC. The V gene is TRBV30, the J gene TRBJ2-7; D is possibly TRBD1 or TRBD2 (6 bases each). There are 12 residues in the CDR3. The germline V gene has CDR1 GTSNPN and CDR2 SVGIG (reference sequence). V lost 4 bases and J lost 12, with 19 bases in between.

The chain employs TRBV5-4 and TRBJ2-5, with TRBD1 matching 8 bases. This CDR3 region has 18 residues. The junction had 12 bases not matched to a gene; V was cut back by 2 bases and J by 0 bases. From germline, CDR1 is SGHNT and CDR2 YYREEE (reference sequence). The CDR3 nucleotides read TGTGCCAGCAGCTTTGACGGCCGGGACAGGCGAGACCAAGAGACCCAGTACTTC. Residues: CASSFDGRDRRDQETQYF.

This sequence joins TRBV13 and TRBJ1-4; D not certain. The V end was cut by 0 bases, the J end by 8 bases, with 10 bases between. This CDR3 region has 14 residues. Germline V gives CDR1 PRHDT, CDR2 FYEKMQ (reference sequence). The DNA of the CDR3 is TGTGCCAGCAGCTTAGGAGGGTTGGGAGAAAAACTGTTTTTT. Translation: CASSLGGLGEKLFF.